The clone carrying this TCR beta chain was detected once. This record belongs to a study of blood T cell repertoires in COVID-19. In the study overall: Sample material is recorded as cDNA or gDNA derived from T cells, B-cell-depleted T cells, or PBMCs.

Participants came from 24 US areas, aged roughly 18 to 95 years. Exposed volunteers were people who met a COVID-19 case within 2 weeks before study entry. CDR3 length: 16 residues. Looked up from germline, CDR1 is LNHDA and CDR2 is SQIVND (reference sequence). J was trimmed by 5 bases and V by 1 base; bases with no gene match: 7. The table came from immunoSEQ multiplex PCR; TCRdb's copy has only in-frame clones and leaves some out. The data contain hundreds of thousands of clones, roughly 91% of them seen just once; the ten biggest clones take up 2.5% to 3.5%. Source material: PBMCs or T cells enriched from blood (not recorded which). The chain joins TRBV19 to TRBJ1-1, with 10 bases matching TRBD1. This sequence was found in a woman in her fifties or sixties who had been exposed to COVID-19. CDR3 in DNA: TGTGCCAGTAGTATAGGGGGACAGGGGAGAAAAACTGAAGCTTTCTTT. The encoded protein is CASSIGGQGRKTEAFF.